The present entry profiles one T cell receptor (beta chain) with its context. TCRdb keeps only in-frame clones here, not all; method: immunoSEQ multiplex PCR. The table lists about 160,000 clones, approximately 81% of them singletons, with approximately 0.99% in the top ten. This sample is part of a study of blood T cell repertoires in COVID-19. On the study more broadly: The United States, Italy and Spain provided the acute and convalescent COVID-19 samples.

V was trimmed by 8 bases and J by 2 bases, leaving 3 bases between them. From germline, CDR1 is WNHNN and CDR2 SYGVQD (reference sequence). The CDR3 contains 10 residues. V and J are TRBV10-1 and TRBJ1-1; D ambiguous. Sequencing was done on a sample of peripheral blood. The TCR comes from a man aged 40-49 years with acute or convalescent COVID-19. This CDR3 reads CASHNTEAFF. CDR3 in DNA: TGCGCCAGCCATAACACTGAAGCTTTCTTT.